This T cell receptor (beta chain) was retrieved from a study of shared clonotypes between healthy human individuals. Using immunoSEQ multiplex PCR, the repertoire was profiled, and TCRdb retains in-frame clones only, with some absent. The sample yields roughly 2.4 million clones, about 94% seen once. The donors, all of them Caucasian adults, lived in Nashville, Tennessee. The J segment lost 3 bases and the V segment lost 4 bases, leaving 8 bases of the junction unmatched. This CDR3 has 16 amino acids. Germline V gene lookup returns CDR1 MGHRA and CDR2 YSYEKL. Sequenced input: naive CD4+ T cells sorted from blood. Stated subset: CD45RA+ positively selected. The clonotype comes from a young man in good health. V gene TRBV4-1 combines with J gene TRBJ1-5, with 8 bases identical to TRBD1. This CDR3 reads CASSLEVDRANQPQHF. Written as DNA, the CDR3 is TGCGCCAGCAGCCTCGAGGTGGACAGGGCCAATCAGCCCCAGCATTTT.